The rows below give T cell receptor beta chains drawn from one sample of a study of blood T cells in healthy people across ages. Using its own MiXCR run on the 5' RACE reads, TCRdb lists one record per CDR3 protein. The sample lists 730,000 or so distinct CDR3 sequences, roughly 47% occurring once. The specimen was blood. The receptors here all came from a woman aged 60-75 years in good health. Each CDR3 is given without its conserved first and last residue. A D gene is named only where the DNA matches it firmly. Some rows mark clone size as missing; the rest say once, few, many or name a class of expanded clone.

abundance: many
d_gene: TRBD1
v_gene: TRBV2
len: 12
j_gene: TRBJ1-1
CDR3aa: ASSEQGAYTEAF

abundance: many
d_gene: TRBD2
v_gene: TRBV6-2/TRBV6-3
len: 14
j_gene: TRBJ2-7
CDR3aa: ASSYSSSGTPYEQY

abundance: many
d_gene: TRBD2
v_gene: TRBV12-3/TRBV12-4
len: 12
j_gene: TRBJ2-1
CDR3aa: ASSFTSGGNEQF

abundance: -
d_gene: TRBD1
v_gene: TRBV18
len: 10
j_gene: TRBJ1-1
CDR3aa: ASSPPDRIAF

abundance: -
d_gene: TRBD1
v_gene: TRBV10-3
len: 13
j_gene: TRBJ2-1
CDR3aa: AIKGQGEVGNEQF

abundance: -
d_gene: TRBD2
v_gene: TRBV11-2
len: 13
j_gene: TRBJ2-5
CDR3aa: ASSLSGGRRETQY

abundance: -
d_gene: -
v_gene: TRBV20-1
len: 12
j_gene: TRBJ1-3
CDR3aa: SARLVLSGNTIY

abundance: -
d_gene: -
v_gene: TRBV14
len: 12
j_gene: TRBJ2-3
CDR3aa: ASSARQRVDTQY

abundance: -
d_gene: TRBD1
v_gene: TRBV10-3
len: 11
j_gene: TRBJ1-1
CDR3aa: AIQGGQSTEAF

abundance: -
d_gene: -
v_gene: TRBV5-5
len: 12
j_gene: TRBJ2-2
CDR3aa: ASSLKGGAGELF

abundance: few
d_gene: TRBD2
v_gene: TRBV20-1
len: 13
j_gene: TRBJ2-7
CDR3aa: SAGTSGGILYEQY

abundance: -
d_gene: -
v_gene: TRBV3-1
len: 13
j_gene: TRBJ1-2
CDR3aa: ASSQDRTANYGYT

abundance: -
d_gene: -
v_gene: TRBV9
len: 11
j_gene: -
CDR3aa: ASSAFPGNEQY